The rows below give T cell receptor beta chains drawn from one sample of a study of blood T cell repertoires in COVID-19. TCRdb's copy holds only in-frame clones and misses some; the assay was immunoSEQ multiplex PCR. The sample consists of fewer than 350,000 clones, around 90% of them appearing once. The sequenced material came from PBMCs or T cells enriched from blood (not recorded which). These TCRs come from a man in his sixties who had recovered from COVID-19. Both conserved end residues are part of each CDR3. D genes are given only for firm matches. A row's size may be missing; if present it is once, few, many or a size class.

CDR3aa: CASSDLGYGGNEQFF
CDR3nt: TGTGCCAGCAGTGACTTGGGGTACGGAGGCAATGAGCAGTTCTTC
j_gene: TRBJ2-1
d_gene: .
abundance: once
v_gene: TRBV25-1

CDR3aa: CASSRGVMAGKDNEQFF
CDR3nt: TGCGCCAGCAGCCGGGGGGTAATGGCGGGAAAGGACAATGAGCAGTTCTTC
j_gene: TRBJ2-1
d_gene: TRBD2
abundance: .
v_gene: TRBV5-1

CDR3aa: CATSDHQGSNEKLFF
CDR3nt: TGTGCCACCAGTGACCACCAGGGCTCTAATGAAAAACTGTTTTTT
j_gene: TRBJ1-4
d_gene: .
abundance: .
v_gene: TRBV24-1

CDR3aa: CASSYHRRSGAEAFF
CDR3nt: TGTGCCAGCAGTTACCATCGGCGCAGCGGGGCTGAAGCTTTCTTT
j_gene: TRBJ1-1
d_gene: .
abundance: .
v_gene: TRBV6-5

CDR3aa: CASSLGQGPNYGYTF
CDR3nt: TGTGCCAGCAGCTTAGGGCAGGGTCCCAACTATGGCTACACCTTC
j_gene: TRBJ1-2
d_gene: .
abundance: .
v_gene: TRBV7-2

CDR3aa: CASSLGGQGYFGEKLFF
CDR3nt: TGTGCCAGCAGCTTAGGCGGACAGGGGTATTTCGGCGAAAAACTGTTTTTT
j_gene: TRBJ1-4
d_gene: TRBD1
abundance: .
v_gene: TRBV7-9

CDR3aa: CASSAGVYGYTF
CDR3nt: TGTGCCAGCAGCGCGGGGGTCTATGGCTACACCTTC
j_gene: TRBJ1-2
d_gene: .
abundance: .
v_gene: TRBV7-9

CDR3aa: CASTLPGGVYGYTF
CDR3nt: TGTGCCAGCACCCTTCCCGGGGGAGTCTATGGCTACACCTTC
j_gene: TRBJ1-2
d_gene: .
abundance: .
v_gene: TRBV28

CDR3aa: CASSLTGGNTGELFF
CDR3nt: TGTGCCAGCAGCTTAACTGGGGGCAACACCGGGGAGCTGTTTTTT
j_gene: TRBJ2-2
d_gene: .
abundance: .
v_gene: TRBV7-3

CDR3aa: CASSGSQTVDTIYF
CDR3nt: TGTGCCAGTTCCGGGAGTCAGACGGTGGACACCATATATTTT
j_gene: TRBJ1-3
d_gene: .
abundance: .
v_gene: TRBV28

CDR3aa: CASGWDSYNEQFF
CDR3nt: TGTGCCAGCGGTTGGGACAGCTACAATGAGCAGTTCTTC
j_gene: TRBJ2-1
d_gene: TRBD1
abundance: .
v_gene: TRBV28

CDR3aa: CASSPQGGNEQFF
CDR3nt: TGTGCCAGTAGTCCCCAGGGGGGCAATGAGCAGTTCTTC
j_gene: TRBJ2-1
d_gene: .
abundance: .
v_gene: TRBV19

CDR3aa: CASSREGVQYF
CDR3nt: TGCGCCAGCAGCCGCGAGGGGGTACAGTACTTC
j_gene: TRBJ2-7
d_gene: .
abundance: .
v_gene: TRBV5-1

CDR3aa: CSAGPPVSSDWYNEQFF
CDR3nt: TGCAGCGCTGGCCCTCCTGTGTCGAGCGATTGGTACAATGAGCAGTTCTTC
j_gene: TRBJ2-1
d_gene: .
abundance: .
v_gene: TRBV29-1

CDR3aa: CASSLEGGQTYGYTF
CDR3nt: TGTGCCAGCAGTTTAGAAGGGGGCCAAACCTATGGCTACACCTTC
j_gene: TRBJ1-2
d_gene: TRBD1
abundance: once
v_gene: TRBV28

CDR3aa: CASSEQGPLAKNIQYF
CDR3nt: TGTGCCAGCAGTGAACAGGGTCCCCTAGCCAAAAACATTCAGTACTTC
j_gene: TRBJ2-4
d_gene: .
abundance: .
v_gene: TRBV6-1

CDR3aa: CASSWPTSYTF
CDR3nt: TGTGCCAGCAGTTGGCCCACTAGCTACACCTTC
j_gene: TRBJ1-2
d_gene: .
abundance: .
v_gene: TRBV28

CDR3aa: CASRQGPNTGELFF
CDR3nt: TGTGCCAGTAGACAGGGGCCCAACACCGGGGAGCTGTTTTTT
j_gene: TRBJ2-2
d_gene: TRBD1
abundance: .
v_gene: TRBV11-2

CDR3aa: CASSSGDNKRYGYTF
CDR3nt: TGTGCCAGCAGCTCAGGGGACAATAAACGGTATGGCTACACCTTC
j_gene: TRBJ1-2
d_gene: .
abundance: .
v_gene: TRBV9

CDR3aa: CATSTSYITGELFF
CDR3nt: TGTGCCACCAGCACCTCTTATATAACCGGGGAGCTGTTTTTT
j_gene: TRBJ2-2
d_gene: .
abundance: .
v_gene: TRBV15

CDR3aa: CAWSKGTGSNYGYTF
CDR3nt: TGTGCCTGGAGTAAAGGAACGGGGTCCAACTATGGCTACACCTTC
j_gene: TRBJ1-2
d_gene: .
abundance: .
v_gene: TRBV30

CDR3aa: CASSEFRGSNYGYTF
CDR3nt: TGTGCCAGCAGTGAATTCCGGGGGTCCAACTATGGCTACACCTTC
j_gene: TRBJ1-2
d_gene: .
abundance: .
v_gene: TRBV25-1

CDR3aa: CASSFRSGIDTGELFF
CDR3nt: TGTGCCAGCAGCTTCCGAAGCGGGATTGACACCGGGGAGCTGTTTTTT
j_gene: TRBJ2-2
d_gene: TRBD2
abundance: .
v_gene: TRBV9

CDR3aa: CASSQVAAGGLYNEQFF
CDR3nt: TGTGCCAGCAGCCAAGTGGCGGCGGGAGGACTATACAATGAGCAGTTCTTC
j_gene: TRBJ2-1
d_gene: TRBD2
abundance: .
v_gene: TRBV3-1/TRBV3-2

CDR3aa: CATSDPSGPGETQYF
CDR3nt: TGTGCCACCAGTGACCCAAGCGGGCCCGGGGAGACCCAGTACTTC
j_gene: TRBJ2-5
d_gene: .
abundance: .
v_gene: TRBV24-1

CDR3aa: CASSPSYEQYF
CDR3nt: TGTGCCAGCAGCCCCTCTTACGAGCAGTACTTC
j_gene: TRBJ2-7
d_gene: .
abundance: .
v_gene: TRBV7-2

CDR3aa: CASSFGTGGFSGNTIYF
CDR3nt: TGTGCCAGCAGTTTCGGCACAGGGGGGTTCTCTGGAAACACCATATATTTT
j_gene: TRBJ1-3
d_gene: TRBD1
abundance: .
v_gene: TRBV28

CDR3aa: CASRSGTGNYGYTF
CDR3nt: TGTGCCAGCAGGTCGGGTACAGGGAACTATGGCTACACCTTC
j_gene: TRBJ1-2
d_gene: .
abundance: .
v_gene: TRBV28

CDR3aa: CASSPGERYEQYF
CDR3nt: TGTGCCAGCAGCCCCGGGGAGCGCTACGAGCAGTACTTC
j_gene: TRBJ2-7
d_gene: .
abundance: .
v_gene: TRBV11-3

CDR3aa: CASSLDRDTQYF
CDR3nt: TGCGCCAGCAGCTTGGATAGAGATACGCAGTATTTT
j_gene: TRBJ2-3
d_gene: .
abundance: .
v_gene: TRBV5-1

CDR3aa: CASSQTVANEKLFF
CDR3nt: TGTGCCAGCAGCCAGACAGTTGCTAATGAAAAACTGTTTTTT
j_gene: TRBJ1-4
d_gene: .
abundance: once
v_gene: TRBV3-1/TRBV3-2

CDR3aa: CASSHKGASTDTQYF
CDR3nt: TGCGCCAGCAGCCACAAAGGGGCTAGCACAGATACGCAGTATTTT
j_gene: TRBJ2-3
d_gene: .
abundance: .
v_gene: TRBV5-1

CDR3aa: CASSLGDRARSNQPQHF
CDR3nt: TGTGCCAGCAGCTTGGGGGACAGGGCGCGGAGCAATCAGCCCCAGCATTTT
j_gene: TRBJ1-5
d_gene: TRBD1
abundance: .
v_gene: TRBV7-9

CDR3aa: CASSPDRASSYEQYF
CDR3nt: TGTGCCAGCAGCCCAGACAGGGCTAGCTCCTACGAGCAGTACTTC
j_gene: TRBJ2-7
d_gene: TRBD1
abundance: .
v_gene: TRBV7-3

CDR3aa: CSANFNEQFF
CDR3nt: TGCAGTGCTAACTTCAATGAGCAGTTCTTC
j_gene: TRBJ2-1
d_gene: .
abundance: .
v_gene: TRBV20-1

CDR3aa: CASSHPTGGSYEQYF
CDR3nt: TGTGCCAGCAGCCACCCGACAGGGGGCTCCTACGAGCAGTACTTC
j_gene: TRBJ2-7
d_gene: TRBD1
abundance: .
v_gene: TRBV3-1/TRBV3-2

CDR3aa: CASSAGQIYTEAFF
CDR3nt: TGTGCCAGTAGTGCGGGACAGATCTACACTGAAGCTTTCTTT
j_gene: TRBJ1-1
d_gene: TRBD1
abundance: .
v_gene: TRBV19

CDR3aa: CASNPSGRTKQYF
CDR3nt: TGTGCCAGTAACCCTAGCGGGAGAACCAAGCAGTACTTC
j_gene: TRBJ2-7
d_gene: TRBD2
abundance: .
v_gene: TRBV19

CDR3aa: CASSYSRGLYYGYTF
CDR3nt: TGTGCCAGCAGTTACTCACGCGGACTGTACTATGGCTACACCTTC
j_gene: TRBJ1-2
d_gene: .
abundance: once
v_gene: TRBV6-5

CDR3aa: CASSLLVGRDGNTIYF
CDR3nt: TGTGCCAGCAGTTTACTAGTGGGCAGGGATGGAAACACCATATATTTT
j_gene: TRBJ1-3
d_gene: .
abundance: .
v_gene: TRBV28

CDR3aa: CASSPGQGNNEQFF
CDR3nt: TGTGCCAGCAGCCCCGGACAGGGAAACAATGAGCAGTTCTTC
j_gene: TRBJ2-1
d_gene: TRBD1
abundance: .
v_gene: TRBV9

CDR3aa: CASSRDRGQETQYF
CDR3nt: TGTGCCAGCAGCAGGGACAGGGGACAAGAGACCCAGTACTTC
j_gene: TRBJ2-5
d_gene: TRBD1
abundance: few
v_gene: TRBV7-9

CDR3aa: CASSSQGAGTEAFF
CDR3nt: TGCGCCAGCAGCTCACAGGGGGCGGGTACTGAAGCTTTCTTT
j_gene: TRBJ1-1
d_gene: TRBD1
abundance: .
v_gene: TRBV5-1